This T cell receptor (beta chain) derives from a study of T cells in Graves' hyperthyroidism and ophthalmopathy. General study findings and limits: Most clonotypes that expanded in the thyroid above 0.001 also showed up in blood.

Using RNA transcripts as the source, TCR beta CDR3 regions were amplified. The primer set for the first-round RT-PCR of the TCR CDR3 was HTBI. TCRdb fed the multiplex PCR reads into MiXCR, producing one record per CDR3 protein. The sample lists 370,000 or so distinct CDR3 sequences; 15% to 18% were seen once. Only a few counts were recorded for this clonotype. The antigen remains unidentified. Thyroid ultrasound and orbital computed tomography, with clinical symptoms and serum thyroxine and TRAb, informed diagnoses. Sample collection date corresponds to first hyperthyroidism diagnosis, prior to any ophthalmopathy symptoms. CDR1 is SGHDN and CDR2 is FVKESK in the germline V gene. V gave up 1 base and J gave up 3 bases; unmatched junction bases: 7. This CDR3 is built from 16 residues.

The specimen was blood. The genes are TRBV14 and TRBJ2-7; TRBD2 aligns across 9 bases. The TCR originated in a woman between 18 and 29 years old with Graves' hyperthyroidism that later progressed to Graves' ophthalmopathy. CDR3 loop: CASSQGPSGMGYEQYF. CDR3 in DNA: TGTGCCAGCAGCCAAGGACCTAGCGGGATGGGCTACGAGCAGTACTTC.